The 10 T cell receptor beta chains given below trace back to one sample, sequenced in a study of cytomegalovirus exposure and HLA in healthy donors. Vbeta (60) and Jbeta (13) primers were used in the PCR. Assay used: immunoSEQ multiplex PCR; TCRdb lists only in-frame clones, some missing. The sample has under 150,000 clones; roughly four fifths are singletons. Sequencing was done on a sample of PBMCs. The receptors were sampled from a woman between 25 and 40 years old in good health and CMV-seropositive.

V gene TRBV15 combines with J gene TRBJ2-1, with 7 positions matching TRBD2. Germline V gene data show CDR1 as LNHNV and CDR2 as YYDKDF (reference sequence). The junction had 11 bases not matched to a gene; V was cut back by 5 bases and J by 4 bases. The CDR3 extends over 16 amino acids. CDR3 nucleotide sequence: TGTGCCACCAGCCCCCACCGGGACTACCCATACAATGAGCAGTTCTTC. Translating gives CATSPHRDYPYNEQFF.

The CDR3, as DNA: TGTGCCAGCAGCCAAGAGACAGGGGGCGGCGAAAAACTGTTTTTT. The encoded protein is CASSQETGGGEKLFF. This rearrangement joins TRBV14 to TRBJ1-4; 10 nucleotides agree with TRBD1. Per germline, CDR1 SGHDN and CDR2 FVKESK. This CDR3 has 15 residues. The V segment lost 0 bases and the J segment 8 bases; nucleotides outside the gene matches: 3.

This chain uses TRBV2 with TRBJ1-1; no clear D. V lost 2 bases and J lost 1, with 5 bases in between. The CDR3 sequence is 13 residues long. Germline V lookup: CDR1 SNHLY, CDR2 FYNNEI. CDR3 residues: CASSEPGNTEAFF. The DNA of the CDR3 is TGTGCCAGCAGTGAACCGGGGAACACTGAAGCTTTCTTT.

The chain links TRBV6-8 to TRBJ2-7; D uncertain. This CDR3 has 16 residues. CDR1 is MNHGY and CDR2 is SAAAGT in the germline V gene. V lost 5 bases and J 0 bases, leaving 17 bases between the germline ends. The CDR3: CASSIRAWQDSYEQYF. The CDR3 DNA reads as TGTGCCAGCAGTATCCGCGCATGGCAGGACTCCTACGAGCAGTACTTC.

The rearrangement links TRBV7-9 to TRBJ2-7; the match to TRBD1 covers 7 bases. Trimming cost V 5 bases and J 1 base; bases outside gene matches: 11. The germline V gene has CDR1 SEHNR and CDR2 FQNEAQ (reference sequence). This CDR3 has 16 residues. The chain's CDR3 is CASSLYDGTDSYEQYF. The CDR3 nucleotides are TGTGCCAGCAGCCTATATGATGGGACAGATTCCTACGAGCAGTACTTC.

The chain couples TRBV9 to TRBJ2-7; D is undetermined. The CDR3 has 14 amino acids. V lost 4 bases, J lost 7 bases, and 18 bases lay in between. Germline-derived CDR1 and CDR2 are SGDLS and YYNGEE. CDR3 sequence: CASSPRIEAGEQYF. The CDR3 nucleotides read TGTGCCAGCAGCCCGCGTATCGAGGCTGGGGAGCAGTACTTC.

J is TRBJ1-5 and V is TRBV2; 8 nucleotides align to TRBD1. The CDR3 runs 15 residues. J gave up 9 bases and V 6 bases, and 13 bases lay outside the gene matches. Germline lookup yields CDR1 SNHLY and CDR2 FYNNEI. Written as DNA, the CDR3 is TGTGCCAGCAGGGGGACAGGTGGAGGGGTATGGCCCCAGCATTTT. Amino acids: CASRGTGGGVWPQHF.

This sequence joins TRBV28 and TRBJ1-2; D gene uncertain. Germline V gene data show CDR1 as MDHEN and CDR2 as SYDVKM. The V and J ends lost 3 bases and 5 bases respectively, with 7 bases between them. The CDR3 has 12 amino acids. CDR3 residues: CASSFQEYGYTF. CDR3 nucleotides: TGTGCCAGCAGTTTCCAAGAGTATGGCTACACCTTC.

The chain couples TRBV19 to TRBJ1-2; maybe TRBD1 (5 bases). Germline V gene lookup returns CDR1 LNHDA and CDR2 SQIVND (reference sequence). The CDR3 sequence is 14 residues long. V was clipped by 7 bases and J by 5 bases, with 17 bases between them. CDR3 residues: CASTRPTAGYGYTF. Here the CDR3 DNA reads TGTGCCAGTACCCGACCGACAGCCGGGTATGGCTACACCTTC.

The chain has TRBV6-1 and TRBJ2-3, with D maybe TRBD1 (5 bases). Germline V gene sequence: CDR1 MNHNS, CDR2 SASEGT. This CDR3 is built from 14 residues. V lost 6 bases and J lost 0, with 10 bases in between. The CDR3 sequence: CASSDPGSTDTQYF. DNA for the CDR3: TGTGCCAGCAGCGACCCAGGGAGCACAGATACGCAGTATTTT.